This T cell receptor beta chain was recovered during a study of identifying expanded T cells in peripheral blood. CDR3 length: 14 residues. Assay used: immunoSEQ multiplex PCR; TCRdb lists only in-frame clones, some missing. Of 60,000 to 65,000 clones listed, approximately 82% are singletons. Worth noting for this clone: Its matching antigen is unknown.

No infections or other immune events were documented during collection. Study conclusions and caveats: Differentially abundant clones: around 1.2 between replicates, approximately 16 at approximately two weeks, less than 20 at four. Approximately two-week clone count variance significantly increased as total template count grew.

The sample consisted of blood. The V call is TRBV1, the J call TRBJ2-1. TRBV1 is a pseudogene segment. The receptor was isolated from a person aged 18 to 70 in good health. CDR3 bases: TGCACCAGCAGCCAAGTGGGACCCCGGGGTAAGCAGTTCTTC. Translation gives CTSSQVGPRGKQFF.